Following are 9 T cell receptor beta chains from one sample sequenced in a study of cytomegalovirus exposure and HLA in healthy donors (TCRdb year 2017). To prepare the library, the immunoSEQ multiplex PCR assay was applied. A mixture of 60 forward primers for TCR Vbeta segments and 13 reverse primers for TCR Jbeta segments was used in the multiplex PCR. In TCRdb, the immuneACCESS table is reduced to in-frame sequences with V and J assigned. These tables do not hold every clone; where another copy was compared, an unresolved V gene accounts for under half, and the others remain unexplained. The sample table contains approximately 100,000 clones; only one count was recorded for 60% to 85% of them. The top ten clones comprise approximately 3.8% of the sample. Sequenced input: PBMCs. The receptors shown here come from a man aged 50-59 years in good health and CMV-seropositive.

The V gene is TRBV5-1, the J gene TRBJ2-2; 10 positions agree with TRBD1. V shed 4 bases and J 6 bases; nucleotides not matched to a gene: 6. The V gene's germline CDR1 is SGHRS and CDR2 YFSETQ. CDR3 size: 15 residues. Here the CDR3 reads CASSPDRGRAGELFF. The DNA for the CDR3 is TGCGCCAGCAGCCCGGACAGGGGGAGGGCCGGGGAGCTGTTTTTT. The full variable domain, with the rest looked up from reference TRBV5-1 and TRBJ2-2, is KAGVTQTPRYLIKTRGQQVTLSCSPISGHRSVSWYQQTPGQGLQFLFEYFSETQRNKGNFPGRFSGRQFSNSRSEMNVSTLELGDSALYLCASSPDRGRAGELFFGEGSRLTVL.

J is TRBJ2-2 and V is TRBV2; possible D gene TRBD1, 5 bases. Per germline, CDR1 SNHLY and CDR2 FYNNEI. Trimming left V 7 bases short and J 1 base short, with 10 bases between. The CDR3 contains 14 residues. The CDR3 reads CASKKQVNTGELFF. CDR3 coding DNA: TGTGCCAGCAAGAAACAGGTGAACACCGGGGAGCTGTTTTTT.

The V gene is TRBV5-1, the J gene TRBJ2-5; D might be TRBD1 (6 bases). V was clipped by 0 bases and J by 2 bases, with 11 bases between them. The CDR3 contains 15 residues. In germline, CDR1 is SGHRS, CDR2 YFSETQ. The CDR3 DNA reads TGCGCCAGCAGCTTGGTTGGGGGCCCTCAAGAGACCCAGTACTTC. It codes for CASSLVGGPQETQYF.

The rearrangement links TRBV6-4 to TRBJ2-5; 10 bases map to TRBD2. Losses at the gene ends were 4 bases for V and 2 bases for J; bases not matched to a gene: 4. The CDR3 consists of 15 residues. Germline V gives CDR1 MRHNA, CDR2 SNTAGT. CDR3 nucleotides: TGTGCCAGCAGTGGACTAGCGGGTTCTCAAGAGACCCAGTACTTC. The encoded protein is CASSGLAGSQETQYF.

The chain carries TRBV30 and TRBJ1-5; TRBD1 agrees at 10 bases. J lost 5 bases, V lost 1 base, and 2 bases had no gene match. Germline loops: CDR1 GTSNPN, CDR2 SVGIG (reference sequence). The length of the CDR3 is 14 residues. In DNA, the CDR3 is TGTGCCTGGAGTGCCGGGACAGGGGATCAGCCCCAGCATTTT. Translating it yields CAWSAGTGDQPQHF.

The rearrangement links TRBV5-1 to TRBJ1-3, with 7 bases matching TRBD1. The ends lost 1 base at V and 4 bases at J; junction bases unmatched: 11. Germline loops: CDR1 SGHRS, CDR2 YFSETQ. This CDR3 spans 17 amino acids. CDR3 loop: CASSLFGGNRGGNTIYF. In nucleotides, the CDR3 is TGCGCCAGCAGCTTGTTTGGGGGCAACAGGGGCGGAAACACCATATATTTT.

V gene TRBV5-4 combines with J gene TRBJ2-2; D is ambiguous. There are 15 residues in the CDR3. The V end lost 0 bases, the J end lost 4 bases, and 10 bases lay between the germline ends. Germline CDR1 is SGHNT and CDR2 is YYREEE (reference sequence). In DNA, the CDR3 is TGTGCCAGCAGCTTGGGGCCCAGTGGCACCGGGGAGCTGTTTTTT. It translates to CASSLGPSGTGELFF. Supplemented by reference TRBV5-4 and TRBJ2-2, the full variable domain reads ETGVTQSPTHLIKTRGQQVTLRCSSQSGHNTVSWYQQALGQGPQFIFQYYREEENGRGNFPPRFSGLQFPNYSSELNVNALELDDSALYLCASSLGPSGTGELFFGEGSRLTVL.

V gene TRBV10-3 combines with J gene TRBJ2-7; 9 positions match TRBD1. Germline CDR1 ENHRY, CDR2 SYGVKD. J lost 4 bases, V lost 10 bases, and 20 bases had no gene match. This CDR3 region has 17 residues. The CDR3 is CANNRDRVSWDKYEQYF. The CDR3 nucleotides are TGTGCCAATAACCGGGACAGGGTTTCGTGGGATAAGTACGAGCAGTACTTC.

The genes are TRBV19 and TRBJ2-2, with D unresolved. The CDR3 runs 15 residues. V was shortened by 2 bases and J by 0 bases, with 7 bases between the two germline ends. Germline assignment: CDR1 LNHDA and CDR2 SQIVND (reference sequence). CDR3 in DNA: TGTGCCAGTAGTATAACATTAACGAACACCGGGGAGCTGTTTTTT. It translates to CASSITLTNTGELFF. The full variable domain, with the rest looked up from reference TRBV19 and TRBJ2-2, is DGGITQSPKYLFRKEGQNVTLSCEQNLNHDAMYWYRQDPGQGLRLIYYSQIVNDFQKGDIAEGYSVSREKKESFPLTVTSAQKNPTAFYLCASSITLTNTGELFFGEGSRLTVL.